This TCR beta chain was identified in a study of cytomegalovirus exposure and HLA in healthy donors. Study findings and constraints: A further, later analysis showed that HLA-associated TCR beta chains (compared with equally common others) were more clonally expanded. Several top significant clusters appeared, in a later analysis, to be linked to common viral pathogens. While the bulk of TCR sequences proved rare, some public TCRs turned up in many donors.

The PCR used 60 Vbeta and 13 Jbeta primers. The assay was immunoSEQ multiplex PCR, and TCRdb's table has in-frame clones only and misses some. The sample lists fewer than 150,000 clones, 70% to 80% occurring once. The J segment lost 6 bases and the V segment lost 7 bases, leaving 11 bases of the junction unmatched. The CDR3 totals 15 residues. Per the germline V gene, CDR1 is SQVTM and CDR2 is ANQGSEA. In the case of this clone: Its target is not known.

The sequence was collected from a male donor in good health and CMV-seronegative. The V gene is TRBV29-1, the J gene TRBJ2-4; TRBD1 agrees at 11 bases. The sample taken for sequencing was PBMCs. The CDR3 DNA is TGCAGCGCAGCCCCGGGACAGGGGGTTAGAAACATTCAGTACTTC. As protein: CSAAPGQGVRNIQYF.